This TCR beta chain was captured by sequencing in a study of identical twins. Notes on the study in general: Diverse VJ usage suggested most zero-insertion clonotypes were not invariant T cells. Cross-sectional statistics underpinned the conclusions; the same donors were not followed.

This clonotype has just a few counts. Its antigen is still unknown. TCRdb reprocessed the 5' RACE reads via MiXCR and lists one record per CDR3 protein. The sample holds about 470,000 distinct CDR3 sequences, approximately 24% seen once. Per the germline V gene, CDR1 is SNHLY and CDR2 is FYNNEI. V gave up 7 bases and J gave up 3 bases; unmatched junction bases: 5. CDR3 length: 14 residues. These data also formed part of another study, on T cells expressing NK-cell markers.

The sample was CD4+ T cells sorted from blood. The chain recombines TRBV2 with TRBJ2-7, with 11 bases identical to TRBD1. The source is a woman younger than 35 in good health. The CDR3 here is CASTPGQGVYEQYF. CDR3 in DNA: TGTGCCAGCACTCCGGGACAGGGGGTCTACGAGCAGTACTTC. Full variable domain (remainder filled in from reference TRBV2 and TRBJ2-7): EPEVTQTPSHQVTQMGQEVILRCVPISNHLYFYWYRQILGQKVEFLVSFYNNEISEKSEIFDDQFSVERPDGSNFTLKIRSTKLEDSAMYFCASTPGQGVYEQYFGPGTRLTVT.